The table lists the clone carrying this T cell receptor (beta chain) with a count of one. Antigen unknown. The data were obtained in a study of shared clonotypes between healthy human individuals. Background on the study: For every donor, three CD4 naive, three CD4 memory, two CD8 naive and one CD8 memory plates were used.

General study points: Unshared clonotypes carried lower generation probabilities than those common to all four donors. Richness estimates generally favored naive over memory subsets.

In the sorted-subset replicate PCRs, approximately 200 ng DNA, 25,000 to 30,000 T cell genomes, was used. The table came from immunoSEQ multiplex PCR; TCRdb's copy has only in-frame clones and leaves some out. The table records about 690,000 clones, about nine tenths of them present only once. CDR3 length: 15 amino acids. Trimming left V 0 bases short and J 4 bases short, with 11 bases between. Germline assignment: CDR1 SGDLS and CDR2 YYNGEE. Sequencing input: memory CD8+ T cells from PBMCs. The sample's subset: CD45RO+ cells pooled with CCR7-negative TemRA cells. The genes are TRBV9 and TRBJ2-1, with D possibly being TRBD2 (5 bases). This receptor was identified in a man between 18 and 35 years old in good health. Some clones in this sample may be carry-over from other donors' samples. CDR3 nucleotide sequence: TGTGCCAGCAGCGTAGAAGCGGCGCGGTACAATGAGCAGTTCTTC. As protein: CASSVEAARYNEQFF. The entire variable domain, with the rest obtained from reference TRBV9 and TRBJ2-1, is as follows: DSGVTQTPKHLITATGQRVTLRCSPRSGDLSVYWYQQSLDQGLQFLIQYYNGEERAKGNILERFSAQQFPDLHSELNLSSLELGDSALYFCASSVEAARYNEQFFGPGTRLTVL.